The 18 T cell receptor beta chains below all came from one sample that was sequenced in a study of T cell responses to AZD1222 COVID-19 vaccine. Generated by immunoSEQ multiplex PCR, the TCRdb table keeps only in-frame clones and is missing some. The table records around 170,000 clones, approximately 90% of them present only once. Here the sequenced sample was peripheral blood, taken on day 0 of AZD1222 vaccination. The receptors shown here come from an adult in good health.

In this sample, this clone turned up a few times. The CDR3 nucleotides read TGTGCCAGCAGTTACTCAGGACAGGGGGGTTTCTTT. Residues: CASSYSGQGGFF. The chain uses TRBV6-6 and TRBJ1-1; 10 bases align to TRBD1. The CDR3 has 12 residues. Germline CDR1 is MNHNY and CDR2 is SVGAGI (reference sequence). With 0 bases clipped from V and 13 bases from J, the junction kept 2 bases outside the gene matches.

This chain links TRBV19 with TRBJ2-1, with 7 bases aligning to TRBD2. V lost 5 bases and J lost 0; bases outside the gene matches: 4. The CDR3 has 15 amino acids. Germline lookup yields CDR1 LNHDA and CDR2 SQIVND (reference sequence). As DNA, the CDR3 is TGTGCCAGTAGTGCCGTAGCGGGCTCCTACAATGAGCAGTTCTTC. This gives the protein CASSAVAGSYNEQFF.

This clone has more than one count but fewer than ten. The V and J genes are TRBV5-1 and TRBJ2-1, with D perhaps matching TRBD2 (6 bases). Germline assignment: CDR1 SGHRS and CDR2 YFSETQ. The germline V and J ends were trimmed by 4 bases and 6 bases, with 11 bases remaining between them. This CDR3 is 13 amino acids long. Here the CDR3 DNA reads TGCGCCAGCAGCGAACTAGCATCCAATGAGCAGTTCTTC. It encodes CASSELASNEQFF.

This chain links TRBV5-4 with TRBJ2-6, with a tentative D call TRBD1 (6 bases). CDR1 is SGHNT, CDR2 YYREEE, per germline (reference sequence). The CDR3 has 18 amino acids. V shed 4 bases and J shed 2 bases, with 19 bases lying between them. CDR3 loop: CASSPSGVKGAGANVLTF. CDR3 nucleotide sequence: TGTGCCAGCAGCCCTTCCGGGGTTAAGGGGGCTGGGGCCAACGTCCTGACTTTC.

The V and J genes are TRBV5-4 and TRBJ2-3, with 12 positions matching TRBD2. The V and J ends lost 3 bases and 4 bases, in that order; junction bases with no gene match: 3. Germline loops: CDR1 SGHNT, CDR2 YYREEE (reference sequence). CDR3 length: 15 amino acids. The CDR3 region is CASSSTSGGPDTQYF. DNA of the CDR3: TGTGCCAGCAGCTCGACTAGCGGGGGTCCAGATACGCAGTATTTT.

This clone was found once. The rearrangement uses TRBV19 and TRBJ2-4; D ambiguous. V shed 3 bases and J shed 0 bases, with 15 bases lying between them. CDR1 is LNHDA, CDR2 SQIVND, per germline (reference sequence). CDR3 size: 17 residues. CDR3 DNA: TGTGCCAGTAGTATCGGTTCACAGCTAGTAGCCAAAAACATTCAGTACTTC. It codes for CASSIGSQLVAKNIQYF.

The chain joins TRBV29-1 to TRBJ2-1, with 9 bases that match TRBD1. Per germline, CDR1 SQVTM and CDR2 ANQGSEA. V was clipped by 7 bases and J by 2 bases; unmatched bases: 18. The CDR3 spans 18 residues. The CDR3 here is CSAAPGQGDTTPYNEQFF. The CDR3 nucleotides are TGCAGCGCCGCACCGGGACAGGGAGACACAACTCCCTACAATGAGCAGTTCTTC.

This sequence joins TRBV3-1 (or the pseudogene TRBV3-2) and TRBJ2-3; 9 bases agree with TRBD2. This CDR3 has 16 residues. In germline, CDR1 is LGHDT, CDR2 YNNKEL (reference sequence). Trimming took 3 bases from V and 3 from J; bases not matched to a gene: 7. The CDR3 sequence: CASSQVAGAGTDTQYF. CDR3 DNA sequence: TGTGCCAGCAGCCAGGTAGCGGGAGCGGGGACAGATACGCAGTATTTT.

The chain couples TRBV5-1 to TRBJ2-1; D remains unclear. Trimming took off 5 bases at V and 2 bases at J, with 11 bases between the two ends. Per the germline V gene, CDR1 is SGHRS and CDR2 is YFSETQ. The CDR3 sequence is 14 residues long. The CDR3 reads CASRRDSTYNEQFF. The DNA for the CDR3 is TGCGCCAGCAGACGTGACTCTACCTACAATGAGCAGTTCTTC.

Of note for this clone: The sample has other DNA sequences that encode this CDR3 too. CDR3 residues: CAHRDGNQPQHF. In nucleotides, the CDR3 is TGTGCTCACAGGGACGGCAATCAGCCCCAGCATTTT. This rearrangement joins TRBV6-6 to TRBJ1-5, with D perhaps matching TRBD1 (6 bases). Germline V CDR1 and CDR2: MNHNY, SVGAGI (reference sequence). This CDR3 contains 12 residues.

This chain links TRBV11-2 with TRBJ2-5, with D perhaps TRBD1 (6 bases). CDR3 length equals 15 residues. The germline V and J ends were trimmed by 0 bases and 5 bases, with 13 bases remaining between them. The germline CDR1 and CDR2 sequences are SGHAT and FQNNGV. CDR3 bases: TGTGCCAGCAGCTTAGATTCGTGGGGGCAGGAGACCCAGTACTTC. Its translation is CASSLDSWGQETQYF. The whole variable domain, filled in from reference TRBV11-2 and TRBJ2-5, reads EAGVAQSPRYKIIEKRQSVAFWCNPISGHATLYWYQQILGQGPKLLIQFQNNGVVDDSQLPKDRFSAERLKGVDSTLKIQPAKLEDSAVYLCASSLDSWGQETQYFGPGTRLLVL.

The chain links TRBV15 to TRBJ2-7; D possibly matches TRBD1 or TRBD2 (5 bases each). The CDR3 runs to 13 residues. V was trimmed by 7 bases and J by 0 bases, leaving 10 bases between them. Germline CDR1 reads LNHNV; CDR2 reads YYDKDF (reference sequence). CDR3 protein: CATTGTDSYEQYF. The CDR3, as DNA: TGTGCCACCACCGGGACGGACTCCTACGAGCAGTACTTC.

This chain joins TRBV7-2 and TRBJ2-7; 8 bases agree with TRBD1. Germline V gene lookup returns CDR1 SGHTA and CDR2 FQGNSA. This CDR3 comprises 17 residues. The trim removed 2 bases at V and 1 base at J, leaving 10 bases unmatched. The CDR3 nucleotides are TGTGCCAGCAGCTTAAGGGAGACAGGGGCCCAGTCCTACGAGCAGTACTTC. Translated: CASSLRETGAQSYEQYF. Using reference TRBV7-2 and TRBJ2-7 for the parts outside the CDR3, the full variable domain is GAGVSQSPSNKVTEKGKDVELRCDPISGHTALYWYRQSLGQGLEFLIYFQGNSAPDKSGLPSDRFSAERTGGSVSTLTIQRTQQEDSAVYLCASSLRETGAQSYEQYFGPGTRLTVT.

This chain links TRBV19 with TRBJ2-7; D possibly matches TRBD1 or TRBD2 (5 bases each). The germline V gene encodes CDR1 LNHDA and CDR2 SQIVND (reference sequence). This CDR3 contains 13 residues. V lost 8 bases and J 0 bases, leaving 11 bases between the germline ends. The CDR3 sequence is CASAMGTSYEQYF. CDR3 in DNA: TGTGCCAGTGCTATGGGGACCTCCTACGAGCAGTACTTC.

This clone was seen just once. This chain connects TRBV7-3 to TRBJ2-1, with D perhaps TRBD2 (7 bases). Germline V gene sequence: CDR1 SGHTA, CDR2 FQGTGA. With 8 bases removed from V and 7 bases from J, the gap between germline ends came to 12 bases. The CDR3 is made up of 12 amino acids. The CDR3 here is CASRGALNEQFF. The DNA of the CDR3 is TGTGCCAGCCGGGGGGCTCTGAATGAGCAGTTCTTC.

This clone was detected only once. The CDR3 DNA follows: TGTGCCAGCAGTACAGGGGGGCCCTACAATGAGCAGTTCTTC. Amino acids: CASSTGGPYNEQFF. This chain connects TRBV27 to TRBJ2-1; 8 positions match TRBD1. Germline assignment: CDR1 MNHEY and CDR2 SMNVEV (reference sequence). Trimming removed 5 bases from V and 2 bases from J; junction bases left unmatched: 2. The CDR3 covers 14 residues.

This chain links TRBV19 with TRBJ1-2; TRBD1 aligns across 8 bases. This CDR3 spans 13 amino acids. The V and J ends lost 6 bases and 6 bases, in that order; junction bases with no gene match: 6. CDR1 is LNHDA, CDR2 SQIVND, per germline (reference sequence). CDR3 sequence (DNA): TGTGCCAGTAGCCAGGGGGCGCAGAATGGCTACACCTTC. Translating it yields CASSQGAQNGYTF.

The V call is TRBV7-9, the J call TRBJ1-2; D unresolved. This CDR3 is built from 13 residues. In germline, CDR1 is SEHNR, CDR2 FQNEAQ (reference sequence). The V and J ends lost 1 base and 4 bases respectively, with 7 bases between them. The CDR3, as DNA: TGTGCCAGCAGCTTAGAAGGGTTCTATGGCTACACCTTC. It is translated as CASSLEGFYGYTF.